These T cell receptor beta chains were read from a single sample in a study of cytomegalovirus exposure and HLA in healthy donors. The repertoire was sequenced with immunoSEQ multiplex PCR; TCRdb's copy has only in-frame clones and lacks some. The repertoire holds roughly 150,000 clones, with approximately 80% as singletons. Sequenced sample: PBMCs. The source is a woman aged 40 to 49 in good health and CMV-seronegative. Both conserved end residues are part of each CDR3. The order of the fields is J gene, CDR3 length, clone size, V gene, D gene, CDR3 protein, CDR3 DNA. D genes are given only for firm matches. Expanded clones are given a class, and other clones once, few, many or no size at all.

j_gene: TRBJ2-1; len: 12; abundance: NA; v_gene: TRBV9; d_gene: TRBD2; CDR3aa: CASSRGGSNTFF; CDR3nt: TGTGCCAGCAGCCGAGGCGGGAGTAATACGTTCTTC
j_gene: TRBJ1-2; len: 13; abundance: NA; v_gene: TRBV6-5; d_gene: NA; CDR3aa: CASSYWQGYGYTF; CDR3nt: TGTGCCAGCAGTTACTGGCAGGGGTATGGCTACACCTTC
j_gene: TRBJ1-2; len: 16; abundance: once; v_gene: TRBV5-4; d_gene: NA; CDR3aa: CASSLDMAGAQYGYTF; CDR3nt: TGTGCCAGCAGCTTGGATATGGCAGGGGCCCAGTATGGCTACACCTTC
j_gene: TRBJ2-1; len: 17; abundance: NA; v_gene: TRBV4-3; d_gene: TRBD1; CDR3aa: CASSHRQGVPFYNEQFF; CDR3nt: TGCGCCAGCAGCCATCGACAGGGGGTACCCTTCTACAATGAGCAGTTCTTC
j_gene: TRBJ1-2; len: 12; abundance: NA; v_gene: TRBV7-9; d_gene: TRBD1; CDR3aa: CASSRTGLGYTF; CDR3nt: TGTGCCAGCAGCAGGACAGGGCTAGGCTACACCTTC
j_gene: TRBJ1-1; len: 12; abundance: NA; v_gene: TRBV29-1; d_gene: NA; CDR3aa: CSVDGGSTEAFF; CDR3nt: TGCAGCGTTGACGGCGGATCCACTGAAGCTTTCTTT
j_gene: TRBJ2-4; len: 15; abundance: NA; v_gene: TRBV28; d_gene: TRBD1; CDR3aa: CASSFLDRGLYIQYF; CDR3nt: TGTGCCAGCAGTTTCCTAGACAGGGGTTTGTACATTCAGTACTTC
j_gene: TRBJ1-2; len: 11; abundance: NA; v_gene: TRBV6-6; d_gene: NA; CDR3aa: CASSTDYGYTF; CDR3nt: TGTGCCAGCAGCACAGACTATGGCTACACCTTC
j_gene: TRBJ2-7; len: 15; abundance: NA; v_gene: TRBV28; d_gene: NA; CDR3aa: CASSFLGQSSYEQYF; CDR3nt: TGTGCCAGCAGTTTTTTAGGACAGAGCTCCTACGAGCAGTACTTC
j_gene: TRBJ2-5; len: 14; abundance: few; v_gene: TRBV5-4; d_gene: NA; CDR3aa: CASSLAVGVREQYF; CDR3nt: TGTGCCAGCAGCTTGGCCGTAGGCGTACGGGAGCAGTACTTC
j_gene: TRBJ2-7; len: 13; abundance: NA; v_gene: TRBV4-1; d_gene: NA; CDR3aa: CASSSDRGGEQYF; CDR3nt: TGCGCCAGCAGCTCCGACCGGGGTGGCGAGCAGTACTTC
j_gene: TRBJ2-1; len: 13; abundance: NA; v_gene: TRBV7-2; d_gene: NA; CDR3aa: CASSSPGIPEQFF; CDR3nt: TGTGCCAGCAGCTCCCCCGGGATCCCTGAGCAGTTCTTC
j_gene: TRBJ1-2; len: 13; abundance: NA; v_gene: TRBV6-5; d_gene: NA; CDR3aa: CASRSQGFGGYTF; CDR3nt: TGTGCCAGCAGGAGTCAGGGTTTTGGTGGCTACACCTTC
j_gene: TRBJ1-5; len: 16; abundance: NA; v_gene: TRBV2; d_gene: NA; CDR3aa: CASSEEQGPGNQPQHF; CDR3nt: TGTGCCAGCAGTGAAGAGCAGGGGCCAGGCAATCAGCCCCAGCATTTT
j_gene: TRBJ1-3; len: 12; abundance: once; v_gene: TRBV10-3; d_gene: NA; CDR3aa: CAISGLGNTIYF; CDR3nt: TGTGCCATCAGTGGACTGGGAAACACCATATATTTT
j_gene: TRBJ2-3; len: 14; abundance: NA; v_gene: TRBV5-1; d_gene: TRBD2; CDR3aa: CASSGGLAGDTQYF; CDR3nt: TGCGCCAGCAGCGGGGGACTAGCGGGAGATACGCAGTATTTT
j_gene: TRBJ2-5; len: 15; abundance: NA; v_gene: TRBV6-6; d_gene: TRBD1; CDR3aa: CASSPTGTGRETQYF; CDR3nt: TGTGCCAGCAGCCCGACCGGGACAGGGCGAGAGACCCAGTACTTC
j_gene: TRBJ1-1; len: 14; abundance: few; v_gene: TRBV11-3; d_gene: NA; CDR3aa: CASSYQTGNTEAFF; CDR3nt: TGTGCCAGCAGCTACCAAACAGGGAACACTGAAGCTTTCTTT
j_gene: TRBJ1-5; len: 18; abundance: NA; v_gene: TRBV4-2; d_gene: TRBD1; CDR3aa: CASSPDRGSLTENQPQHF; CDR3nt: TGTGCCAGCAGCCCAGACAGGGGCTCCCTTACCGAAAATCAGCCCCAGCATTTT
j_gene: TRBJ1-4; len: 14; abundance: once; v_gene: TRBV19; d_gene: TRBD1; CDR3aa: CASSPTGGVEKLFF; CDR3nt: TGTGCCAGTAGTCCGACAGGGGGCGTTGAAAAACTGTTTTTT
j_gene: TRBJ2-7; len: 14; abundance: NA; v_gene: TRBV5-5; d_gene: TRBD1; CDR3aa: CASSLLDRAYEQYF; CDR3nt: TGTGCCAGCAGCTTACTGGACAGGGCCTACGAGCAGTACTTC
j_gene: TRBJ1-2; len: 13; abundance: NA; v_gene: TRBV7-2; d_gene: NA; CDR3aa: CASNNRETYGYTF; CDR3nt: TGTGCCAGCAATAACCGGGAGACCTATGGCTACACCTTC
j_gene: TRBJ2-3; len: 14; abundance: NA; v_gene: TRBV7-6; d_gene: NA; CDR3aa: CASSLKTSTDTQYF; CDR3nt: TGTGCCAGCAGCTTGAAAACTAGCACAGATACGCAGTATTTT
j_gene: TRBJ1-1; len: 14; abundance: NA; v_gene: TRBV6-5; d_gene: NA; CDR3aa: CASSSPGWNTEAFF; CDR3nt: TGTGCCAGCAGTAGTCCAGGGTGGAACACTGAAGCTTTCTTT
j_gene: TRBJ2-2; len: 19; abundance: NA; v_gene: TRBV7-9; d_gene: TRBD1; CDR3aa: CASSLLPGQGVTNTGELFF; CDR3nt: TGTGCCAGCAGCTTATTACCGGGACAGGGCGTAACGAACACCGGGGAGCTGTTTTTT
j_gene: TRBJ1-3; len: 19; abundance: NA; v_gene: TRBV11-2; d_gene: TRBD1; CDR3aa: CASSLFSFRDRGSGNTIYF; CDR3nt: TGTGCCAGCAGCTTATTCTCTTTTCGGGACAGGGGGTCTGGAAACACCATATATTTT
j_gene: TRBJ1-1; len: 14; abundance: NA; v_gene: TRBV19; d_gene: TRBD1; CDR3aa: CASSRDRRNTEAFF; CDR3nt: TGTGCCAGTAGTCGGGACAGAAGGAACACTGAAGCTTTCTTT
j_gene: TRBJ2-3; len: 16; abundance: NA; v_gene: TRBV9; d_gene: TRBD1; CDR3aa: CASSGSPGTGTDTQYF; CDR3nt: TGTGCCAGCAGCGGTTCCCCCGGGACAGGGACAGATACGCAGTATTTT
j_gene: TRBJ2-5; len: 11; abundance: NA; v_gene: TRBV28; d_gene: NA; CDR3aa: CASAGWETQYF; CDR3nt: TGTGCTTCCGCGGGGTGGGAGACCCAGTACTTC
j_gene: TRBJ1-2; len: 13; abundance: NA; v_gene: TRBV5-1; d_gene: NA; CDR3aa: CASSLDSNYGYTF; CDR3nt: TGCGCCAGCAGTTTGGACAGTAACTATGGCTACACCTTC
j_gene: TRBJ1-1; len: 12; abundance: NA; v_gene: TRBV5-6; d_gene: NA; CDR3aa: CASSSQGPEAFF; CDR3nt: TGTGCCAGCAGCTCACAGGGACCTGAAGCTTTCTTT
j_gene: TRBJ2-3; len: 15; abundance: NA; v_gene: TRBV2; d_gene: TRBD1; CDR3aa: CALLMKRQGIDTQYF; CDR3nt: TGTGCCCTTTTAATGAAAAGACAGGGAATAGATACGCAGTATTTT
j_gene: TRBJ2-4; len: 14; abundance: few; v_gene: TRBV6-1; d_gene: NA; CDR3aa: CASSETVAGGSQYF; CDR3nt: TGTGCCAGCAGTGAAACGGTGGCAGGAGGCAGTCAGTACTTC
j_gene: TRBJ1-1; len: 11; abundance: NA; v_gene: TRBV14; d_gene: NA; CDR3aa: CASSQETEAFF; CDR3nt: TGTGCCAGCAGCCAGGAGACTGAAGCTTTCTTT
j_gene: TRBJ1-5; len: 13; abundance: NA; v_gene: TRBV11-2; d_gene: NA; CDR3aa: CASSLVQYQPQHF; CDR3nt: TGTGCCAGCAGCTTAGTACAGTATCAGCCCCAGCATTTT
j_gene: TRBJ1-4; len: 13; abundance: NA; v_gene: TRBV19; d_gene: NA; CDR3aa: CASSRNGGEKLFF; CDR3nt: TGTGCCAGTAGTCGGAACGGGGGTGAAAAACTGTTTTTT
j_gene: TRBJ2-1; len: 15; abundance: NA; v_gene: TRBV9; d_gene: TRBD2; CDR3aa: CASSPRLAVANEQFF; CDR3nt: TGTGCCAGCAGCCCCCGACTAGCTGTGGCGAATGAGCAGTTCTTC
j_gene: TRBJ2-2; len: 15; abundance: few; v_gene: TRBV7-9; d_gene: TRBD1; CDR3aa: CSSSPKDRATGELFF; CDR3nt: TGTTCCAGCAGCCCCAAGGACAGGGCCACCGGGGAGCTGTTTTTT
j_gene: TRBJ1-1; len: 16; abundance: NA; v_gene: TRBV28; d_gene: TRBD1; CDR3aa: CASSPDRGGTTTEAFF; CDR3nt: TGTGCCAGCAGTCCAGACAGGGGCGGGACGACCACTGAAGCTTTCTTT
j_gene: TRBJ1-1; len: 13; abundance: NA; v_gene: TRBV6-4; d_gene: NA; CDR3aa: CASSVRVNTEAFF; CDR3nt: TGTGCCAGCAGTGTCCGAGTAAACACTGAAGCTTTCTTT